This T cell receptor beta chain comes out of a study of beta chain features in type 1 diabetes. This clone has a handful of counts. Its antigen is undetermined. Since all of the isolated RNA was reverse transcribed, expressed TCRB transcripts were what got sequenced. The protocol was immunoSEQ multiplex PCR, while the TCRdb copy is restricted to in-frame clones and leaves out a portion. The data hold roughly 330,000 clones, with about 13% observed a single time. This CDR3 comprises 18 residues. V was clipped by 4 bases and J by 8 bases; unmatched bases: 12. CDR1 and CDR2 (germline): SGHRS, YFSETQ. Study-level findings and limits: PCR might preferentially amplify shorter templates, equally in patients and controls. Patients with type 1 diabetes carried fewer insertions and had more deletions at their VDJ junctions. Moderately but significantly shorter TCRB CDR3s were found in Type 1 diabetes patients in all four CD4+ subsets.

The chain is built from TRBV5-1 and TRBJ2-1, with TRBD2 matching 16 bases. The clonotype comes from a woman aged 18-30 years with type 1 diabetes. Input material: naive CD4+ T cells from blood. CDR3 in amino acids: CASSRRGTSGRAVDEQFF. In DNA, the CDR3 is TGCGCCAGCAGCCGGAGGGGGACTAGCGGGAGGGCCGTAGATGAGCAGTTCTTC.